Presented here are 3 T cell receptor beta chains from one specimen sequenced in a study of blood T cell repertoires in COVID-19. The table came from immunoSEQ multiplex PCR; TCRdb's copy has only in-frame clones and leaves some out. The repertoire consists of a few hundred thousand clones, with 80% to 90% occurring once and the leading ten covering about a tenth. Source material: PBMCs or T cells enriched from blood (not recorded which). The receptors derive from a man aged 18 to 35 with acute COVID-19.

The chain has TRBV6-5 and TRBJ1-5; a possible D gene is TRBD1 (5 bases). Trimming cost V 6 bases and J 2 bases, with 11 bases left between them. Germline V gene sequence: CDR1 MNHEY, CDR2 SVGAGI. The CDR3 is 14 amino acids. DNA for the CDR3: TGTGCCAGCAGACCTCAGGGCGGCAATCAGCCCCAGCATTTT. Its translation is CASRPQGGNQPQHF.

The chain recombines TRBV18 with TRBJ2-5, with a weak D call TRBD1 (6 bases). V was cut by 0 bases and J by 4 bases, with 12 bases left in between. CDR1 KGHSH and CDR2 LQKENI come from the germline V gene. The CDR3 totals 15 residues. The CDR3 loop is CASSPPGQGIETQYF. The CDR3 DNA sequence: TGTGCCAGCTCACCACCTGGGCAGGGGATAGAGACCCAGTACTTC.

On this clone itself: The sample carries other DNA sequences with the same CDR3. In DNA form, the CDR3 reads TGTGCCAGTAGCTACCTCGGGACAGGGCTGGATCAGCCCCAGCATTTT. Its protein is CASSYLGTGLDQPQHF. This chain links TRBV6-5 with TRBJ1-5, with 9 bases matching TRBD1. J was trimmed by 5 bases and V by 9 bases; bases with no gene match: 14. The germline V gene encodes CDR1 MNHEY and CDR2 SVGAGI. There are 16 residues in the CDR3.